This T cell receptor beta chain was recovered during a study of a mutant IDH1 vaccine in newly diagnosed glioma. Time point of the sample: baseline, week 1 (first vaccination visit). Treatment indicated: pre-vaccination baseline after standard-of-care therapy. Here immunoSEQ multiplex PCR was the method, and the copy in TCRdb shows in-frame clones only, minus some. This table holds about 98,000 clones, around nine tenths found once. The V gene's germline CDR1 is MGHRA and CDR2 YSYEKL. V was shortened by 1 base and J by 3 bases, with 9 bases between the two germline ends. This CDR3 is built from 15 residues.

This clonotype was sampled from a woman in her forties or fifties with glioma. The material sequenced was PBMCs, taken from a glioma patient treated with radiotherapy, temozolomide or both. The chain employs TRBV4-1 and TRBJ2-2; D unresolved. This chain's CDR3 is CASSQASRDTGELFF. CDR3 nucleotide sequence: TGCGCCAGCAGCCAAGCGTCTCGGGACACCGGGGAGCTGTTTTTT.